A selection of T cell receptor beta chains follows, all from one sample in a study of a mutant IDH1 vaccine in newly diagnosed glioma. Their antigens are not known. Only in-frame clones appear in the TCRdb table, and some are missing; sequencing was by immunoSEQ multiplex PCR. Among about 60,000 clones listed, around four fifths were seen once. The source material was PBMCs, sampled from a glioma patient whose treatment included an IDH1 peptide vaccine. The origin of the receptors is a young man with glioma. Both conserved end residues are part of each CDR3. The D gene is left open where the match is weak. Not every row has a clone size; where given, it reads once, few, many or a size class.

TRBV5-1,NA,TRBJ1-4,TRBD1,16,TGCGCCAGCAGCTTGTTGTCAGGGACAGGGAATGAAAAACTGTTTTTT,CASSLLSGTGNEKLFF
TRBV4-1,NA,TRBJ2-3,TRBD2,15,TGCGCCAGCAGCCAGACTAGCTTCGGCACAGATACGCAGTATTTT,CASSQTSFGTDTQYF
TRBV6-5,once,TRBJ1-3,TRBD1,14,TGTGCCAGCAGTGAAGGGGGCCCCGGAAACACCATATATTTT,CASSEGGPGNTIYF
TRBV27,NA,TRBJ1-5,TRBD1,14,TGTGCCAGCAGTCCGCGACAGGGCGCTCAGCCCCAGCATTTT,CASSPRQGAQPQHF
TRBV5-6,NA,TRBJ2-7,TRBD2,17,TGTGCCAGCAGCTTGCCCGGACTAGCGGGGGGGCCGAGTGAGCAGTACTTC,CASSLPGLAGGPSEQYF
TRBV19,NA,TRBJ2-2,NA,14,TGTGCCACCTCCGCCGGGACCTATACCGGGGAGCTGTTTTTT,CATSAGTYTGELFF
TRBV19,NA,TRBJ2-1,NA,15,TGTGCCAGTAGTATATCGGGCAGAACCTACAATGAGCAGTTCTTC,CASSISGRTYNEQFF
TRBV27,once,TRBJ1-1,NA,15,TGTGCCAGCAGTTTGTCCCGGCCCCAAAACACTGAAGCTTTCTTT,CASSLSRPQNTEAFF
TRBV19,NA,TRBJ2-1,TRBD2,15,TGTGCCACCGAGACGGGACGGGGGGGCAAGAATGAGCAGTTCTTC,CATETGRGGKNEQFF
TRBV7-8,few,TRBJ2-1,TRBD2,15,TGTGCCAGCAGGTTAGCGGGGGGTTCTGAGAATGAGCAGTTCTTC,CASRLAGGSENEQFF
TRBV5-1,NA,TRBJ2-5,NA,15,TGCGCCAGCAGTCCGCCTAATCGGAGGGTAGAGACCCAGTACTTC,CASSPPNRRVETQYF
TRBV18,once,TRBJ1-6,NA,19,TGTGCCAGCTCACCACCGTCGCAGGCCCGACTAGCGCCTAATTCACCCCTCCACTTT,CASSPPSQARLAPNSPLHF
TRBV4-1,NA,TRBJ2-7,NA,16,TGCGCCAGCAGCCAAGATCCTGGAGGGCCAACCTACGAGCAGTACTTC,CASSQDPGGPTYEQYF
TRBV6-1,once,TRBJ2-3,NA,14,TGTGCCACCGCGGCGGGGTATGGGACAGATACGCAGTATTTT,CATAAGYGTDTQYF
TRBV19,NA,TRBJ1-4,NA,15,TGTGCCAGTAGATCTCTGGGAAGGACTAATGAAAAACTGTTTTTT,CASRSLGRTNEKLFF
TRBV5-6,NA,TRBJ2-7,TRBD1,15,TGTGCCAGCAGCTTGGAACAGGGGGCGTCCCACGAGCAGTACTTC,CASSLEQGASHEQYF
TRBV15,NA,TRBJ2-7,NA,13,TGTGCCACCAGCAGAGATAAGGTGTACGAGCAGTACTTC,CATSRDKVYEQYF
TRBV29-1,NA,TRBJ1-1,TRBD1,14,TGCAGCTTAAGGATGGGACAGATGAACACTGAAGCTTTCTTT,CSLRMGQMNTEAFF
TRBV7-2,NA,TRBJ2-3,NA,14,TGTGCCAGCAGCTTACGACAGAGCACAGATACGCAGTATTTT,CASSLRQSTDTQYF
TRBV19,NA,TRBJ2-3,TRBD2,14,TGTGCCAGTAGCACTAGCGGTAGCACAGATACGCAGTATTTT,CASSTSGSTDTQYF
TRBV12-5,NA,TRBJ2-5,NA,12,TGTGCTAGTGGTTTGGTGGAGGAGACCCAGTACTTC,CASGLVEETQYF
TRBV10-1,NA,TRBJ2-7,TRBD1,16,TGCGCCAGCAGTGAGTCGATTTCAGGGGGCGCCTACGAGCAGTACTTC,CASSESISGGAYEQYF
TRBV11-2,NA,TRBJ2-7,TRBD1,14,TGTGCCAGCAGCGCTACGGGACAGGGGTACGAGCAGTACTTC,CASSATGQGYEQYF
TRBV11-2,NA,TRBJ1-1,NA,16,TGTGCCAGCAGCTTAGGACCTTCTCAAAGGAACACTGAAGCTTTCTTT,CASSLGPSQRNTEAFF
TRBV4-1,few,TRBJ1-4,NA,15,TGCGCCAGCAGCCAAGAGGGCGTAGCTAATGAAAAACTGTTTTTT,CASSQEGVANEKLFF
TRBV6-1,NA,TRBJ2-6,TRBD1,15,TGTGCCAGCAGAACAGGGGGCTCTGGGGCCAACGTCCTGACTTTC,CASRTGGSGANVLTF
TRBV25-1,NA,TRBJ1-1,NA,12,TGTGCCAGCGTGGGGGGTTTCGCTGAAGCTTTCTTT,CASVGGFAEAFF
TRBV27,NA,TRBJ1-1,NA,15,TGTGCCAGCAGCCGACGGGGGGGATCGAACACTGAAGCTTTCTTT,CASSRRGGSNTEAFF
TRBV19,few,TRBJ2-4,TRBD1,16,TGTGCCAGTAGTCTCCGGACAGGAGTAGCCAAAAACATTCAGTACTTC,CASSLRTGVAKNIQYF
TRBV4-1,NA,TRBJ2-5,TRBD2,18,TGCGCCAGCAGCCAAGTTATCGGAGGCGGGAGGGGACAAGAGACCCAGTACTTC,CASSQVIGGGRGQETQYF